This TCR beta chain is from a study of healthy donors' naive CD4 and CD8 T cells. General observations from the study: About 13% of CD4/CD8 propensity variance appeared explained by V, J and CDR3 charge. Positive CDR3 charge linked to CD4+ cells, negative to CD8+ cells.

About this clonotype: Its antigen is not identified.

V lost 0 bases, J lost 8 bases, and 11 bases lay in between. CDR1 MGHRA and CDR2 YSYEKL come from the germline V gene. The CDR3 runs to 14 residues. Starting from around 500 ng of total RNA, TCR libraries were made with linear amplification. TCRdb re-analysed the reads in MiXCR, keeping a single row per CDR3 protein. The sample shows 150,000 to 200,000 distinct CDR3 sequences, 65% to 75% of them seen only once. Naive CD4+ cells were sorted as CD4+CD8-CD45RO-CD45RA+; naive CD8+ as CD8+CD4-CD45RA+CD27bright. The chain joins TRBV4-1 to TRBJ2-1, with TRBD2 as a possible D gene (6 bases). This clonotype originated in a pool of human donors in good health; the sample pools cells from several healthy donors. The sample consisted of naive CD4+ and CD8+ T cells sorted from blood, pooled from several donors. In DNA, the CDR3 is TGCGCCAGCAGCCAAGACCTGACTAGAGATGAGCAGTTCTTC. Translated, it gives CASSQDLTRDEQFF.